The subject of this entry is one TCR beta chain. The same CDR3 also results from other DNA sequences found in this sample. This sample is part of a study of shared T cell receptors in the human thymus. TCRdb's copy holds only in-frame clones and misses some; the assay was immunoSEQ multiplex PCR. The repertoire includes over 650,000 clones, more than 70% of them detected once, and 0.009% to 0.0095% sits in the top ten. Trimming removed 4 bases at V and 1 base at J, with 10 bases between. There are 14 residues in the CDR3. Per the germline V gene, CDR1 is MGHDK and CDR2 is SYGVNS. The same specimen was also included in a second study, on human thymus T cells.

The clonotype originates from a boy in the first two years of life with a congenital heart defect. The chain joins TRBV25-1 to TRBJ1-1, with D perhaps TRBD1 (6 bases). Sequencing input: thymocytes. In DNA form, the CDR3 reads TGTGCCAGCAGTGGGGGGCAGGGGAACACTGAAGCTTTCTTT. Protein sequence: CASSGGQGNTEAFF.